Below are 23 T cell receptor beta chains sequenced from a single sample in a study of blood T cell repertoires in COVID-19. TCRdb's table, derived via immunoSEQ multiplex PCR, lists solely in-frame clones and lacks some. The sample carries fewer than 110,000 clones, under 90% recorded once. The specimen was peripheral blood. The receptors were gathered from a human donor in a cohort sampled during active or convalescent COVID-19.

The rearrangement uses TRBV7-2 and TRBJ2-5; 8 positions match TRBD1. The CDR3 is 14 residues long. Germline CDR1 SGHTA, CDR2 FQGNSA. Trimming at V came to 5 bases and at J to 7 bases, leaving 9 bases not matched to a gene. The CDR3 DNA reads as TGTGCCAGCAGCCCACCAGGGGGCTCGGGGACCCAGTACTTC. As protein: CASSPPGGSGTQYF.

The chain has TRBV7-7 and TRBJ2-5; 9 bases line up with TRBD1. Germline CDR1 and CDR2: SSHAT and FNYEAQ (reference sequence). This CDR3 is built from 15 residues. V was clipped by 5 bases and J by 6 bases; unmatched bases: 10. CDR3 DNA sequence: TGTGCCAGCAGCCAAAACTTAAACAGGGGGCAGACCCAGTACTTC. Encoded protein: CASSQNLNRGQTQYF.

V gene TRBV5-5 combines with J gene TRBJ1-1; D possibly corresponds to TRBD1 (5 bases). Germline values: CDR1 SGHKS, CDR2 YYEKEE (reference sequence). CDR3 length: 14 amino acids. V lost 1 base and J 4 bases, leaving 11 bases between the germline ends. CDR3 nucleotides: TGTGCCAGCAGCTTGAATCAGGGAACCACTGAAGCTTTCTTT. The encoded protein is CASSLNQGTTEAFF.

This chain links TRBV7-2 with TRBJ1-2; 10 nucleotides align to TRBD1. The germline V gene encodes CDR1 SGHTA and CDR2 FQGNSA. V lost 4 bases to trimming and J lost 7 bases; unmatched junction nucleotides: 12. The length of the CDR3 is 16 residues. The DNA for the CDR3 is TGTGCCAGCAGCTCAGGGGGACAGGGGAGTCTGAGTGGCTACACCTTC. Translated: CASSSGGQGSLSGYTF.

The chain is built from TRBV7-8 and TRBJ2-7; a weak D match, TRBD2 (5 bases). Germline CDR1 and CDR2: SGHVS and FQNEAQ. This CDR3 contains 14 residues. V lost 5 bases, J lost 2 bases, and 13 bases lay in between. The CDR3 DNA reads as TGTGCCAGCAGCAGCCGGCCGCGGGCCTACGAGCAGTACTTC. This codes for CASSSRPRAYEQYF.

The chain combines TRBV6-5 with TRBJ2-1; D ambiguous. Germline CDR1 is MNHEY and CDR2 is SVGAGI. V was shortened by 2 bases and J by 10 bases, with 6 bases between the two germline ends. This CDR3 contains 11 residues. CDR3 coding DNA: TGTGCCAGCAGTTACAACGGGGAGCAGTTCTTC. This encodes CASSYNGEQFF.

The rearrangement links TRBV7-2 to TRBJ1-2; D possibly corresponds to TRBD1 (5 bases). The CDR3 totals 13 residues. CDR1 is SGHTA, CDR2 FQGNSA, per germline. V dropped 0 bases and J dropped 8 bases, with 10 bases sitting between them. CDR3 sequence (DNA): TGTGCCAGCAGCTTAGCAGGGGTGGAAGGCTACACCTTC. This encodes CASSLAGVEGYTF. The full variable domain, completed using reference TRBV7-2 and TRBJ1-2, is GAGVSQSPSNKVTEKGKDVELRCDPISGHTALYWYRQSLGQGLEFLIYFQGNSAPDKSGLPSDRFSAERTGGSVSTLTIQRTQQEDSAVYLCASSLAGVEGYTFGSGTRLTVV.

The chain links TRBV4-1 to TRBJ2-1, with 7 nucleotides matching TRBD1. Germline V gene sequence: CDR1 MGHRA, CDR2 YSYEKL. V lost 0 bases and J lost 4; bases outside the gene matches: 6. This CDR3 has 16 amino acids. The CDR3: CASSQDIGQEYNEQFF. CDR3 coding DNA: TGCGCCAGCAGCCAAGATATAGGACAGGAGTACAATGAGCAGTTCTTC.

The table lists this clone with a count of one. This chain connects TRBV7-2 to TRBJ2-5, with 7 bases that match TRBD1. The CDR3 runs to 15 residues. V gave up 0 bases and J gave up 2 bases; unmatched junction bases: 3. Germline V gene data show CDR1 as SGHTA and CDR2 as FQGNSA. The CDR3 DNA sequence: TGTGCCAGCAGCTTAGCAGGGACAGCTCAAGAGACCCAGTACTTC. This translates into CASSLAGTAQETQYF.

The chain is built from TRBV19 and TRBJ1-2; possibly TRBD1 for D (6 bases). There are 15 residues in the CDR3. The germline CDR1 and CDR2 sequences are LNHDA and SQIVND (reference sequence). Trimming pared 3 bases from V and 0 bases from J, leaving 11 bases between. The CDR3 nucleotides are TGTGCCAGTAGTATCTACGACAGGTCTAACTATGGCTACACCTTC. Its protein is CASSIYDRSNYGYTF.

In nucleotides, the CDR3 is TGTGCCAGTAGTCCCCAAACAGGGGGCGACGAAAAACTGTTTTTT. Translated, it gives CASSPQTGGDEKLFF. The rearrangement uses TRBV19 and TRBJ1-4; 9 bases match TRBD1. The CDR3 length is 15 residues. Unmatched junction bases numbered 9, after V lost 5 bases and J lost 8 bases. Germline CDR1 is LNHDA and CDR2 is SQIVND (reference sequence). Variable domain in full (rest from reference TRBV19 and TRBJ1-4): DGGITQSPKYLFRKEGQNVTLSCEQNLNHDAMYWYRQDPGQGLRLIYYSQIVNDFQKGDIAEGYSVSREKKESFPLTVTSAQKNPTAFYLCASSPQTGGDEKLFFGSGTQLSVL.

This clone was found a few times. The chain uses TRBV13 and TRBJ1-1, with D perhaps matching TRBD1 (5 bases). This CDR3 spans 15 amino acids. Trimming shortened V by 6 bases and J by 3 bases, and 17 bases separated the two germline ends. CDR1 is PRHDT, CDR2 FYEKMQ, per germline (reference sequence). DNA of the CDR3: TGTGCCAGCAGGGAAAATTTGGGGCAGCACACTGAAGCTTTCTTT. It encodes CASRENLGQHTEAFF.

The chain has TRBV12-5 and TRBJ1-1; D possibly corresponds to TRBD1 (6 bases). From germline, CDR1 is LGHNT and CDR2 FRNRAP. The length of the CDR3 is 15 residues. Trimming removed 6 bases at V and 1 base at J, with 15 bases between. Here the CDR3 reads CASGPPRGANTEAFF. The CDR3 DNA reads TGTGCTAGTGGCCCCCCACGGGGGGCGAACACTGAAGCTTTCTTT.

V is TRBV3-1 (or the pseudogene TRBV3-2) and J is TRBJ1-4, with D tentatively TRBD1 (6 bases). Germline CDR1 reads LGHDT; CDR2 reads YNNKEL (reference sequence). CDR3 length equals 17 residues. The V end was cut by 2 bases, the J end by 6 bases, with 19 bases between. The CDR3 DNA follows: TGTGCCAGCAGCCAAAATACAGGGTGGGGTAGTGATGAAAAACTGTTTTTT. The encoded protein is CASSQNTGWGSDEKLFF.

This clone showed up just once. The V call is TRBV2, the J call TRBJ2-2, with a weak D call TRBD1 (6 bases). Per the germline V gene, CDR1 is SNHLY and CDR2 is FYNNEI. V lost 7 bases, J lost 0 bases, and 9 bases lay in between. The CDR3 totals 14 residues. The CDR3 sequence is CASKGQANTGELFF. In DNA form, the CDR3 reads TGTGCCAGCAAGGGACAAGCGAACACCGGGGAGCTGTTTTTT.

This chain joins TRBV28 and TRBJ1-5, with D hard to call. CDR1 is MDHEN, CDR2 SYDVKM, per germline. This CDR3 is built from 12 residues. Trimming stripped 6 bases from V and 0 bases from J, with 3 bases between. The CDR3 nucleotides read TGTGCCAGCAGACTTAGCAATCAGCCCCAGCATTTT. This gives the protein CASRLSNQPQHF.

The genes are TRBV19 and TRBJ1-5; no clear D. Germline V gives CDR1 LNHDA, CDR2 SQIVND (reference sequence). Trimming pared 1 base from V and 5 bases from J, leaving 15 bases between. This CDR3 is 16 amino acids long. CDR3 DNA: TGTGCCAGTAGTATAGTTTGGCAGGCGAGGGATCAGCCCCAGCATTTT. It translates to CASSIVWQARDQPQHF.

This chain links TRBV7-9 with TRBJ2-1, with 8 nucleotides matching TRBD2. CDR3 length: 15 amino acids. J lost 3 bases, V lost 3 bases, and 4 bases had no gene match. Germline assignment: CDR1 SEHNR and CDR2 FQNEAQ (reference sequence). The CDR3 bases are TGTGCCAGCAGCTTTAGCGGGGCTGTCTACAATGAGCAGTTCTTC. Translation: CASSFSGAVYNEQFF.

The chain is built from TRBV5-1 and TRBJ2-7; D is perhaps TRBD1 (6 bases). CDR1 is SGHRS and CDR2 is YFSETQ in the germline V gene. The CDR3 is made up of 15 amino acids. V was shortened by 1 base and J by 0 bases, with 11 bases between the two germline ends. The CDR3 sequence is CASSLRQGSSYEQYF. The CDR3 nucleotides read TGCGCCAGCAGCTTGAGGCAGGGGAGCTCCTACGAGCAGTACTTC. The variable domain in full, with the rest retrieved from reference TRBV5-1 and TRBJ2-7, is KAGVTQTPRYLIKTRGQQVTLSCSPISGHRSVSWYQQTPGQGLQFLFEYFSETQRNKGNFPGRFSGRQFSNSRSEMNVSTLELGDSALYLCASSLRQGSSYEQYFGPGTRLTVT.

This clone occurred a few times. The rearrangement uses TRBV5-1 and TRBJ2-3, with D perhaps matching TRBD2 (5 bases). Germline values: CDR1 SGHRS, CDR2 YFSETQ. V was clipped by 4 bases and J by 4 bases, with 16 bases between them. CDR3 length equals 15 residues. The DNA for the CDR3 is TGCGCCAGCAGCCAGTCCCTGGGCGGGCCAGATACGCAGTATTTT. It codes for CASSQSLGGPDTQYF.

For the CDR3, the DNA is TGCAGCGTTAGTCCTGGGGCCAACCGGGAGCTGTTTTTT. Translation gives CSVSPGANRELFF. The chain combines TRBV29-1 with TRBJ2-2, with a weak D call TRBD1 (5 bases). This CDR3 is 13 amino acids long. Germline V gene lookup returns CDR1 SQVTM and CDR2 ANQGSEA. V was pared by 5 bases and J by 9 bases, with 16 bases between.

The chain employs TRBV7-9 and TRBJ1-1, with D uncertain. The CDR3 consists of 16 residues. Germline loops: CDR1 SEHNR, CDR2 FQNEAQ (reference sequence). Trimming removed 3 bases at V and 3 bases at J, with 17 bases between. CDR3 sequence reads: CASSLVGQRWDTEAFF. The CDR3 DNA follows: TGTGCCAGCAGCTTGGTGGGCCAACGGTGGGACACTGAAGCTTTCTTT.

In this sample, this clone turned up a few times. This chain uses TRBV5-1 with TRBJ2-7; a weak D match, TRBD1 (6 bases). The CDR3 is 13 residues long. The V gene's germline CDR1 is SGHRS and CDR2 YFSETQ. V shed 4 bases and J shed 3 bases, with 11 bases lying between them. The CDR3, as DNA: TGCGCCAGCAGCATTCCGGACAGCTACGAGCAGTACTTC. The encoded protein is CASSIPDSYEQYF.